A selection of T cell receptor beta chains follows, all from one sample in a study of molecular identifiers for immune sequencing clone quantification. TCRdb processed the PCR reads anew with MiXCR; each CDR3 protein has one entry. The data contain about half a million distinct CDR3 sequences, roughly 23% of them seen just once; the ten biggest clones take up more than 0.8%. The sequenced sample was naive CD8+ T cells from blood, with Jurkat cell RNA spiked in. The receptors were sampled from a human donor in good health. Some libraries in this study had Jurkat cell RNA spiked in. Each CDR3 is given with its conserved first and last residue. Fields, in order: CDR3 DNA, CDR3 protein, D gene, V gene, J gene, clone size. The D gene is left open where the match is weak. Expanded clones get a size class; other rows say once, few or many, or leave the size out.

CDR3nt: TGTGCCAGCAGTTGGACTAGCGGGGGGGTCCAAGAGGCCCAGTACTTC
CDR3aa: CASSWTSGGVQEAQYF
d_gene: TRBD2
v_gene: TRBV6-5
j_gene: TRBJ2-5
abundance: NA

CDR3nt: TGTGCCTGGAGTCGGACCTTCTACGAGCAGTACTTC
CDR3aa: CAWSRTFYEQYF
d_gene: NA
v_gene: TRBV30
j_gene: TRBJ2-7
abundance: NA

CDR3nt: TGTGACAGCAGCCTTAATCTGGGGGAGGGCCACACCGGGGAGCTGTTTTTT
CDR3aa: CDSSLNLGEGHTGELFF
d_gene: TRBD2
v_gene: TRBV5-3
j_gene: TRBJ2-2
abundance: NA

CDR3nt: TGTGCCAGTAGTCCTGCGGGGGGTTACGGGCAGTACTTC
CDR3aa: CASSPAGGYGQYF
d_gene: TRBD2
v_gene: TRBV19
j_gene: TRBJ2-7
abundance: NA

CDR3nt: TGCAGCGTTTGGACAGGGGCGACTGAAGCTTTCTTT
CDR3aa: CSVWTGATEAFF
d_gene: TRBD1
v_gene: TRBV29-1
j_gene: TRBJ1-1
abundance: many

CDR3nt: TGCGCCAGCAGCCAAGGGAGGGAAGAGGCCAACGTCCTGACTTTC
CDR3aa: CASSQGREEANVLTF
d_gene: NA
v_gene: TRBV4-3
j_gene: TRBJ2-6
abundance: few

CDR3nt: TGTGCCAGCAGCGCCTCCGTGGGCACAGATACGCAGTATTTT
CDR3aa: CASSASVGTDTQYF
d_gene: NA
v_gene: TRBV2
j_gene: TRBJ2-3
abundance: NA

CDR3nt: TGCGCCAGCAGGAGTAGCGCAGCGCGTGCCTACGAGCAGTACTTC
CDR3aa: CASRSSAARAYEQYF
d_gene: NA
v_gene: TRBV5-1
j_gene: TRBJ2-7
abundance: many

CDR3nt: TGTGCCAGCAGCTTACAGGGGGCGAGGTACGAGCAGTACTTC
CDR3aa: CASSLQGARYEQYF
d_gene: TRBD1
v_gene: TRBV5-6
j_gene: TRBJ2-7
abundance: few

CDR3nt: TGTGCCAGCAGCGGGGTTTCTAGGAATCAGCCCCAGCATTTT
CDR3aa: CASSGVSRNQPQHF
d_gene: NA
v_gene: TRBV27
j_gene: TRBJ1-5
abundance: NA

CDR3nt: TGTGCCAGCAGCTTAGCGAGGGCTAGCAATCAGCCCCAGCATTTT
CDR3aa: CASSLARASNQPQHF
d_gene: NA
v_gene: TRBV7-2
j_gene: TRBJ1-5
abundance: many

CDR3nt: TGCGCCAGCAGCCAAGGCACCGGGACAGGCCCCGAGCCCCAGCATTTT
CDR3aa: CASSQGTGTGPEPQHF
d_gene: TRBD1
v_gene: TRBV4-3
j_gene: TRBJ1-5
abundance: NA

CDR3nt: TGCAGTGCTAGGGAACTAGCGACGCCTTACAATGAGCAGTTCTTC
CDR3aa: CSARELATPYNEQFF
d_gene: TRBD2
v_gene: TRBV20-1
j_gene: TRBJ2-1
abundance: NA

CDR3nt: TGTGCCAGCAGTTTTGTGGGGTCTGGCAATCAGCCCCAGCATTTT
CDR3aa: CASSFVGSGNQPQHF
d_gene: NA
v_gene: TRBV28
j_gene: TRBJ1-5
abundance: NA

CDR3nt: TGTGCCAGCAGTTACTCCCGGGTAAACACTGAAGCTTTCTTT
CDR3aa: CASSYSRVNTEAFF
d_gene: NA
v_gene: TRBV6-2/TRBV6-3
j_gene: TRBJ1-1
abundance: few

CDR3nt: TGTGCCAAGGACAGGGAAAACACAGATACGCAGTATTTT
CDR3aa: CAKDRENTDTQYF
d_gene: TRBD1
v_gene: TRBV2
j_gene: TRBJ2-3
abundance: NA

CDR3nt: TGTGCCAGCAGTCCGGACAGCTTGAACACTGAAGCTTTCTTT
CDR3aa: CASSPDSLNTEAFF
d_gene: NA
v_gene: TRBV2
j_gene: TRBJ1-1
abundance: few

CDR3nt: TGTGCCAGCAGTTCCACTAGGGACACGGTAGTGGAGACCCAGTACTTC
CDR3aa: CASSSTRDTVVETQYF
d_gene: NA
v_gene: TRBV2
j_gene: TRBJ2-5
abundance: many

CDR3nt: TGTGCCAGCAGCGGCGGACAGGAGTACCAAGAGACCCAGTACTTC
CDR3aa: CASSGGQEYQETQYF
d_gene: TRBD1
v_gene: TRBV5-4
j_gene: TRBJ2-5
abundance: few

CDR3nt: TGTGCCAGCAGTGAAGGGGGCGACGATACGCAGTATTTT
CDR3aa: CASSEGGDDTQYF
d_gene: NA
v_gene: TRBV25-1
j_gene: TRBJ2-3
abundance: many

CDR3nt: TGTGCCTGGAGCTACGGGGCGGGGTACAATGAGCAGTTCTTC
CDR3aa: CAWSYGAGYNEQFF
d_gene: NA
v_gene: TRBV30
j_gene: TRBJ2-1
abundance: NA

CDR3nt: TGTGCCTGGGCCCGAACCTCATACACTGAAGCTTTCTTT
CDR3aa: CAWARTSYTEAFF
d_gene: NA
v_gene: TRBV30
j_gene: TRBJ1-1
abundance: many

CDR3nt: TGTGCCAGCAGCTTACTCGGACTAGGCACCGGGGAGCTGTTTTTT
CDR3aa: CASSLLGLGTGELFF
d_gene: TRBD2
v_gene: TRBV11-2
j_gene: TRBJ2-2
abundance: NA

CDR3nt: TGTGCCAGCAGTTACGCCTCCGGGACAGAGTTGGTGAACACTGAAGCTTTCTTT
CDR3aa: CASSYASGTELVNTEAFF
d_gene: TRBD1
v_gene: TRBV6-2/TRBV6-3
j_gene: TRBJ1-1
abundance: few

CDR3nt: TGTGCCAGCAGTGAATTTCCTGAGCAGTTCTTC
CDR3aa: CASSEFPEQFF
d_gene: NA
v_gene: TRBV2
j_gene: TRBJ2-1
abundance: few

CDR3nt: TGTGCCAGCAGCCCAAAGGGCAGCTCCTATAATTCACCCCTCCACTTT
CDR3aa: CASSPKGSSYNSPLHF
d_gene: NA
v_gene: TRBV13
j_gene: TRBJ1-6
abundance: NA

CDR3nt: TGCAGTGCTAGAAGCCCGGGGACCTACGAGCAGTACTTC
CDR3aa: CSARSPGTYEQYF
d_gene: NA
v_gene: TRBV20-1
j_gene: TRBJ2-7
abundance: many

CDR3nt: TGTGCCAGCAGCCCGCTCGCGGGAGACATCACAGATACGCAGTATTTT
CDR3aa: CASSPLAGDITDTQYF
d_gene: TRBD2
v_gene: TRBV3-1
j_gene: TRBJ2-3
abundance: NA

CDR3nt: TGCGCCAGCAGCAAGGGCGTAGGCAATCAGCCCCAGCATTTT
CDR3aa: CASSKGVGNQPQHF
d_gene: NA
v_gene: TRBV4-3
j_gene: TRBJ1-5
abundance: many

CDR3nt: TGTGCCAGCAGTGAGTCTCGGCTAGCGAACCAAGAGACCCAGTACTTC
CDR3aa: CASSESRLANQETQYF
d_gene: NA
v_gene: TRBV2
j_gene: TRBJ2-5
abundance: few

CDR3nt: TGTGCCAGCAGCTTGAGTAGCGAGACCCAGTACTTC
CDR3aa: CASSLSSETQYF
d_gene: NA
v_gene: TRBV5-6
j_gene: TRBJ2-5
abundance: few

CDR3nt: TGTGCCAGCAGTTGGACAGGGGGAAATCAGCCCCAGCATTTT
CDR3aa: CASSWTGGNQPQHF
d_gene: TRBD1
v_gene: TRBV6-6
j_gene: TRBJ1-5
abundance: NA

CDR3nt: TGTGCCAGCAGTCAAACAGGGGACTCTGGAAACACCATATATTTT
CDR3aa: CASSQTGDSGNTIYF
d_gene: TRBD1
v_gene: TRBV9
j_gene: TRBJ1-3
abundance: many

CDR3nt: TGTGCCAGCAGGACGGGACTAGCGGAGACCCAGTACTTC
CDR3aa: CASRTGLAETQYF
d_gene: TRBD2
v_gene: TRBV12-3/TRBV12-4
j_gene: TRBJ2-5
abundance: few

CDR3nt: TGTGCCAGCCAGGGTCGGGGGTTGGAGACCCAGTACTTC
CDR3aa: CASQGRGLETQYF
d_gene: NA
v_gene: TRBV2
j_gene: TRBJ2-5
abundance: NA

CDR3nt: TGCAGCGTTCAAGACGGGTCTTACCAGGAGACCCAGTACTTC
CDR3aa: CSVQDGSYQETQYF
d_gene: NA
v_gene: TRBV29-1
j_gene: TRBJ2-5
abundance: many

CDR3nt: TGTGCCAGCAGCTTTTCACGGGGGAACACCGGGGAGCTGTTTTTT
CDR3aa: CASSFSRGNTGELFF
d_gene: NA
v_gene: TRBV5-5
j_gene: TRBJ2-2
abundance: many

CDR3nt: TGTGCCAGCAGCCGACGGACGGATCGGGGAGCCGAGCAGTACTTC
CDR3aa: CASSRRTDRGAEQYF
d_gene: NA
v_gene: TRBV7-6
j_gene: TRBJ2-7
abundance: few

CDR3nt: TGTGCCAGCAGTACCGTGGGACAGGGGGCGTCGGACACTGAAGCTTTCTTT
CDR3aa: CASSTVGQGASDTEAFF
d_gene: TRBD1
v_gene: TRBV25-1
j_gene: TRBJ1-1
abundance: NA

CDR3nt: TGCGCCAGCAGCTTGACCCAGGGATCTGAAGCTTTCTTT
CDR3aa: CASSLTQGSEAFF
d_gene: NA
v_gene: TRBV5-1
j_gene: TRBJ1-1
abundance: many

CDR3nt: TGTGCCAGCAGTTATTCGACAGGAACCACCGACGCGAACACCGGGGAGCTGTTTTTT
CDR3aa: CASSYSTGTTDANTGELFF
d_gene: NA
v_gene: TRBV6-5
j_gene: TRBJ2-2
abundance: NA

CDR3nt: TGTGCCACCAGCAGGGACTCCTTAAGAGGAGAGACCCAGTACTTC
CDR3aa: CATSRDSLRGETQYF
d_gene: NA
v_gene: TRBV15
j_gene: TRBJ2-5
abundance: few

CDR3nt: TGTGCCAGCAGGACGGCAGGGGACGAGCAGTACTTC
CDR3aa: CASRTAGDEQYF
d_gene: NA
v_gene: TRBV7-9
j_gene: TRBJ2-7
abundance: many

CDR3nt: TGTGCCACCCGACTAGGACAGGGGGCAGGAGAGACCCAGTACTTC
CDR3aa: CATRLGQGAGETQYF
d_gene: TRBD1
v_gene: TRBV15
j_gene: TRBJ2-5
abundance: few

CDR3nt: TGTGCCAGCAGCCTTCGACAGGATGGAACACCCCTCCACTTT
CDR3aa: CASSLRQDGTPLHF
d_gene: NA
v_gene: TRBV14
j_gene: TRBJ1-6
abundance: many

CDR3nt: TGTGCCAGCAGCCAAGAGACAGGCCTGAACACTGAAGCTTTCTTT
CDR3aa: CASSQETGLNTEAFF
d_gene: NA
v_gene: TRBV4-3
j_gene: TRBJ1-1
abundance: many

CDR3nt: TGCAGTGCTAGAGTTGATAGCGGGGGGCCTAGCACAGATACGCAGTATTTT
CDR3aa: CSARVDSGGPSTDTQYF
d_gene: TRBD2
v_gene: TRBV20-1
j_gene: TRBJ2-3
abundance: many

CDR3nt: TGTGCCAGCAGTTCGATTAGCAGCCAGCCCCAGCATTTT
CDR3aa: CASSSISSQPQHF
d_gene: NA
v_gene: TRBV27
j_gene: TRBJ1-5
abundance: many

CDR3nt: TGTGCCAGCAGCCAGGGACTAGCGGGAGGTTTTTTCGATACGCAGTATTTT
CDR3aa: CASSQGLAGGFFDTQYF
d_gene: TRBD2
v_gene: TRBV7-2
j_gene: TRBJ2-3
abundance: many

CDR3nt: TGTGCCAGCAGTGAATTCCGGGGGGCTGAAGCTTTCTTT
CDR3aa: CASSEFRGAEAFF
d_gene: NA
v_gene: TRBV25-1
j_gene: TRBJ1-1
abundance: NA

CDR3nt: TGCAGCGTCGCCACAATTGAGGGCACGCAGTATTTT
CDR3aa: CSVATIEGTQYF
d_gene: NA
v_gene: TRBV29-1
j_gene: TRBJ2-3
abundance: NA

CDR3nt: TGTGCCAGTAGTATAGTCTTGCAGACCTACAATGAGCAGTTCTTC
CDR3aa: CASSIVLQTYNEQFF
d_gene: NA
v_gene: TRBV19
j_gene: TRBJ2-1
abundance: NA

CDR3nt: TGCAGCGTTGACAACCGGGATCCCGGCACAGATACGCAGTATTTT
CDR3aa: CSVDNRDPGTDTQYF
d_gene: NA
v_gene: TRBV29-1
j_gene: TRBJ2-3
abundance: many

CDR3nt: TGTGCCAGCAGCGTAGCTTCGTACACCGGGGAGCTGTTTTTT
CDR3aa: CASSVASYTGELFF
d_gene: NA
v_gene: TRBV9
j_gene: TRBJ2-2
abundance: few

CDR3nt: TGTGCCAGCAGTCCCAGCGGGGGGGCCAAAGATACGCAGTATTTT
CDR3aa: CASSPSGGAKDTQYF
d_gene: TRBD2
v_gene: TRBV12-3/TRBV12-4
j_gene: TRBJ2-3
abundance: many

CDR3nt: TGTGCCACCAGTGATCCCCACGGACGGGGTCCAAATCAGCCCCAGCATTTT
CDR3aa: CATSDPHGRGPNQPQHF
d_gene: NA
v_gene: TRBV24-1
j_gene: TRBJ1-5
abundance: NA

CDR3nt: TGTGCCAGCAGCCCGGGGACAGCCGGTGAGCAGTTCTTC
CDR3aa: CASSPGTAGEQFF
d_gene: TRBD1
v_gene: TRBV5-4
j_gene: TRBJ2-1
abundance: many

CDR3nt: TGTGCCAGCAGTAAAGGACAGGGGACCTACAATGAGCAGTTCTTC
CDR3aa: CASSKGQGTYNEQFF
d_gene: TRBD1
v_gene: TRBV6-6
j_gene: TRBJ2-1
abundance: few

CDR3nt: TGTGCCAGCAGTACGACTAGCGGTGAGCAGTTCTTC
CDR3aa: CASSTTSGEQFF
d_gene: TRBD2
v_gene: TRBV12-3/TRBV12-4
j_gene: TRBJ2-1
abundance: NA

CDR3nt: TGTGCCAGCCCTACTCCCCTAGCGGGAGAGGGCACAGATACGCAGTATTTT
CDR3aa: CASPTPLAGEGTDTQYF
d_gene: TRBD2
v_gene: TRBV6-6
j_gene: TRBJ2-3
abundance: few